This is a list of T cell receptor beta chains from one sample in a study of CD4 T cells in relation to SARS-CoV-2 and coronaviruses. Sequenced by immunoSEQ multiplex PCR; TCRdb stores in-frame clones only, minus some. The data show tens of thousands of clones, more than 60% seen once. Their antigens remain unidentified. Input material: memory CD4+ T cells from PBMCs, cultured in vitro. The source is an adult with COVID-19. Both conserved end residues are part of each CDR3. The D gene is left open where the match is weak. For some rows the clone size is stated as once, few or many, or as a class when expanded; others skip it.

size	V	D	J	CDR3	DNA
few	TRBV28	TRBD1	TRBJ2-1	CASSRDRGPLF	TGTGCCAGCAGTCGCGACAGGGGGCCACTCTTC
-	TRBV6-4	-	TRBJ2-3	CASSDMGRSTDTQYF	TGTGCCAGCAGTGACATGGGACGCAGCACAGATACGCAGTATTTT
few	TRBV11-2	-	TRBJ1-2	CASSLDETYGYTF	TGTGCCAGCAGCTTAGACGAGACCTATGGCTACACCTTC
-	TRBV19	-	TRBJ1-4	CASSIGLNEKLFF	TGTGCCAGTAGTATCGGGCTTAATGAAAAACTGTTTTTT
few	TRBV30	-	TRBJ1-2	CAWSVGTGRRYTF	TGTGCCTGGAGTGTAGGTACCGGACGACGCTACACCTTC
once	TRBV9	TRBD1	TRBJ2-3	CASSYRQGAITDTQYF	TGTGCCAGCAGCTACCGACAGGGGGCGATCACAGATACGCAGTATTTT
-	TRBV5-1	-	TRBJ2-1	CASKVGGLYNEQFF	TGCGCCAGCAAGGTCGGGGGCCTCTACAATGAGCAGTTCTTC
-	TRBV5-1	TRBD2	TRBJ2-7	CASSLVAGAGEQYF	TGCGCCAGCAGCTTGGTAGCGGGAGCCGGCGAGCAGTACTTC
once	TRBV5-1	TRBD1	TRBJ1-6	CASSLGPGQGNSPLHF	TGCGCCAGCAGCTTGGGCCCGGGACAGGGTAATTCACCCCTCCACTTT
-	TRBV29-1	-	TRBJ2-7	CSVEDRGGSYEQYF	TGCAGCGTTGAAGATCGGGGCGGCTCCTACGAGCAGTACTTC
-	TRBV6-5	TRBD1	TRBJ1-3	CASSYRGPGNTIYF	TGTGCCAGCAGTTACAGGGGGCCTGGAAACACCATATATTTT
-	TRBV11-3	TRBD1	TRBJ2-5	CASSSAGQGAETQYF	TGTGCCAGCAGCTCCGCCGGACAGGGAGCGGAGACCCAGTACTTC
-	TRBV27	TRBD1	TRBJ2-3	CASSLKPITGTGGASSGRGTQYF	TGTGCCAGCAGTTTAAAACCTATAACCGGGACAGGGGGCGCGTCTAGCGGAAGGGGTACGCAGTATTTT
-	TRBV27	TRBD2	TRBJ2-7	CASSLREPYEQYF	TGTGCCAGCAGTTTGCGGGAGCCCTACGAGCAGTACTTC
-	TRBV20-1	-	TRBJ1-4	CSASEDSATNEKLFF	TGCAGTGCTAGTGAGGACAGTGCAACTAATGAAAAACTGTTTTTT
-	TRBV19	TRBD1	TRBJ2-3	CAGGQPSTDTQYF	TGTGCCGGGGGACAGCCTAGCACAGATACGCAGTATTTT
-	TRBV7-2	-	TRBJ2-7	CASSLGPGSQYEQYF	TGTGCCAGCAGCTTAGGCCCAGGGAGTCAGTACGAGCAGTACTTC
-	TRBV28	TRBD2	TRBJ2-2	CASSFTGLAGNTGELFF	TGTGCCAGCAGTTTTACGGGTCTAGCGGGGAACACCGGGGAGCTGTTTTTT